This entry lists 10 T cell receptor beta chains sequenced from one sample in a study of OX40 agonist ivuxolimab in advanced cancers. Assay: immunoSEQ multiplex PCR; the TCRdb copy retains only in-frame clones and omits some. The table shows 35,000 to 45,000 clones, with approximately 80% occurring only once. The sample consisted of CD4+ or CD8+ T cells sorted from blood, taken in a trial of the OX40 agonist ivuxolimab. The receptors here all came from an adult with an advanced solid tumor such as melanoma, head and neck, liver or kidney cancer.

The chain has TRBV6-5 and TRBJ2-7; no clear D. CDR1 and CDR2 (germline): MNHEY, SVGAGI. The V and J ends lost 1 base and 3 bases respectively, with 7 bases between them. The CDR3 runs to 13 residues. Here the CDR3 DNA reads TGTGCCAGCAGTTACTGTGGGATCTACGAGCAGTACGTC. Protein product: CASSYCGIYEQYV.

V is TRBV21-1 and J is TRBJ2-3; TRBD2 is the table's D call and was not checked against the DNA. TRBV21-1 is deemed a pseudogene. This CDR3 is 17 amino acids long. In DNA, the CDR3 is TGTGCCAGCAGCAAAAAGAGTGGCGGGGGGCCGTCCGATACGCAGTATTTT. It yields the protein CASSKKSGGGPSDTQYF.

Written as DNA, the CDR3 is TGCGCCAGTTCCGGGACAGATGACAGTGAAGCTTTCTTT. Its translation is CASSGTDDSEAFF. The chain joins TRBV5-1 to TRBJ1-1; TRBD1 matches at 7 bases. The CDR3 runs 13 residues. V trimming: 8 bases; J trimming: 7 bases; junction bases outside the gene matches: 11. CDR1 is SGHRS and CDR2 is YFSETQ in the germline V gene. The entire variable domain, with the rest obtained from reference TRBV5-1 and TRBJ1-1, is as follows: KAGVTQTPRYLIKTRGQQVTLSCSPISGHRSVSWYQQTPGQGLQFLFEYFSETQRNKGNFPGRFSGRQFSNSRSEMNVSTLELGDSALYLCASSGTDDSEAFFGQGTRLTVV.

The chain couples TRBV5-1 to TRBJ1-1; the D is unclear. CDR1 is SGHRS and CDR2 is YFSETQ in the germline V gene. The V gene lost 0 bases and the J gene lost 6 bases, with 3 bases spanning the gap. The CDR3 totals 11 residues. CDR3 amino acids: CASSLGAEAFF. The CDR3 nucleotides read TGCGCCAGCAGCTTGGGAGCTGAAGCTTTCTTT. Combining the CDR3 with reference TRBV5-1 and TRBJ1-1 gives the whole variable domain KAGVTQTPRYLIKTRGQQVTLSCSPISGHRSVSWYQQTPGQGLQFLFEYFSETQRNKGNFPGRFSGRQFSNSRSEMNVSTLELGDSALYLCASSLGAEAFFGQGTRLTVV.

The chain couples TRBV6-5 to TRBJ2-2, with D perhaps TRBD1 (6 bases). Trimming pared 0 bases from V and 6 bases from J, leaving 8 bases between. The CDR3 has 14 residues. The germline V gene has CDR1 MNHEY and CDR2 SVGAGI. CDR3 sequence: CASSYSRGSGELFF. Here the CDR3 DNA reads TGTGCCAGCAGTTACTCGAGGGGGTCCGGGGAGCTGTTTTTT.

V usage is TRBV2 and J usage is TRBJ1-4, with 7 bases fitting TRBD1. Looked up from germline, CDR1 is SNHLY and CDR2 is FYNNEI. The CDR3 sequence is 15 residues long. Unmatched junction bases numbered 6, after V lost 0 bases and J lost 8 bases. The CDR3 reads CASSEATGYNEKLFF. The CDR3 DNA reads TGTGCCAGCAGTGAAGCGACAGGGTATAACGAAAAACTGTTTTTT.

The chain links TRBV5-1 to TRBJ1-1; D is uncertain. The CDR3 has 14 amino acids. V lost 1 base to trimming and J lost 3 bases, with 10 bases between them. Germline V gene data show CDR1 as SGHRS and CDR2 as YFSETQ. The CDR3, as DNA: TGCGCCAGCAGCTTGCGGGCGTGGGACACTGAAGCTTTCTTT. Amino acids: CASSLRAWDTEAFF.

This clone was counted only a few times. This sequence joins TRBV19 and TRBJ2-3, with 9 bases that match TRBD2. V dropped 5 bases and J dropped 2; count of bases not matched to a gene: 11. This CDR3 comprises 17 residues. Germline V gene sequence: CDR1 LNHDA, CDR2 SQIVND (reference sequence). The CDR3 loop reads CASSLGRLAAYTDTQYF. CDR3 nucleotides: TGTGCCAGTAGTCTTGGGAGACTAGCGGCTTACACAGATACGCAGTATTTT.

This chain joins TRBV18 and TRBJ1-3, with D hard to call. Germline CDR1 is KGHSH and CDR2 is LQKENI. The CDR3 length is 15 residues. Trimming took 0 bases from V and 1 from J, leaving 7 bases between them. CDR3 nucleotide sequence: TGTGCCAGCTCACCACCACTACAGTCTGGAAACACCATATATTTT. Translation gives CASSPPLQSGNTIYF.

The chain is built from TRBV6-5 and TRBJ1-4, with D uncertain. Per germline, CDR1 MNHEY and CDR2 SVGAGI. V was shortened by 6 bases and J by 0 bases, with 11 bases between the two germline ends. The length of the CDR3 is 15 residues. CDR3 bases: TGTGCCAGCAGAACCGGAATGTCAACTAATGAAAAACTGTTTTTT. Translation: CASRTGMSTNEKLFF.